The clone carrying this TCR beta chain was recorded only once. Spiking of synthetic TCR analog templates was performed in each PCR. TCRdb's table, derived via immunoSEQ multiplex PCR, lists solely in-frame clones and lacks some. The sample carries 100,000 to 150,000 clones, more than 75% recorded once. Time point specified: peripheral blood 6 weeks after treatment start. J was trimmed by 6 bases and V by 3 bases; bases with no gene match: 3. There are 12 residues in the CDR3. Germline V gene sequence: CDR1 SGHKS, CDR2 YYEKEE (reference sequence). These data originate in a study of PD-L1 blockade in urothelial cancer. Overall study context: Across blood samples, T cells had a median count of about 150,000.

This clonotype was obtained from a man aged 45-65 years with urothelial cancer. This chain connects TRBV5-5 to TRBJ2-7, with 7 bases that match TRBD2. Sequenced material: PBMCs, taken around atezolizumab (anti-PD-L1) treatment. The CDR3 nucleotides read TGTGCCAGCAGCTATCTAGCGGCCGAGCAGTACTTC. It encodes CASSYLAAEQYF.